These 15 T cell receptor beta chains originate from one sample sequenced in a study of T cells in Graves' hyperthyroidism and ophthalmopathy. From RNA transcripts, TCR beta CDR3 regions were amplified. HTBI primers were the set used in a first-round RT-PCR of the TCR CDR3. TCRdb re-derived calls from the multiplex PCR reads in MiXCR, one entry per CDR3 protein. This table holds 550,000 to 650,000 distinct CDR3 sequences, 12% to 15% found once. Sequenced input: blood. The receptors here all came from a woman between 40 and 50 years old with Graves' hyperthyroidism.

The CDR3 region has the DNA TGTGCCAGTACATATCATACAGGGAACACTGAAGCTTTCTTT. Encoded protein: CASTYHTGNTEAFF. The chain combines TRBV19 with TRBJ1-1; possibly TRBD1 for D (5 bases). Germline V gives CDR1 LNHDA, CDR2 SQIVND (reference sequence). The CDR3 has 14 residues. V shed 7 bases and J shed 1 base, with 13 bases lying between them.

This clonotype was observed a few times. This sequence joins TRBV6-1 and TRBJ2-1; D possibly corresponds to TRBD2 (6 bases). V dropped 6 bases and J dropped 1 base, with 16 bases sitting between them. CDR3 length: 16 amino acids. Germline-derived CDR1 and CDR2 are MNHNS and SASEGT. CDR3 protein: CASRSTGTGSYNEQFF. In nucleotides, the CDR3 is TGTGCCAGCAGGAGCACCGGGACTGGGTCCTACAATGAGCAGTTCTTC.

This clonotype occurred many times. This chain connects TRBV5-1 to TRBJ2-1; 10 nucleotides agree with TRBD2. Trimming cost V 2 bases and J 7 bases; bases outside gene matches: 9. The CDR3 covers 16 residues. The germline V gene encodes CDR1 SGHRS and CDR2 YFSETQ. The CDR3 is CASSFGAGGLRNEQFF. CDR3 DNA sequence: TGCGCCAGCAGCTTCGGAGCGGGAGGGCTTAGGAATGAGCAGTTCTTC.

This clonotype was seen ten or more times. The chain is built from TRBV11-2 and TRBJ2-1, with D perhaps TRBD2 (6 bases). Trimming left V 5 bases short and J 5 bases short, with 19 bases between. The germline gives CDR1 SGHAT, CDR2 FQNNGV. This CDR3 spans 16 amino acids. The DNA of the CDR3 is TGTGCCAGCAGCCGTGCCCGGGACTCCCTCCACAATGAGCAGTTCTTC. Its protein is CASSRARDSLHNEQFF.

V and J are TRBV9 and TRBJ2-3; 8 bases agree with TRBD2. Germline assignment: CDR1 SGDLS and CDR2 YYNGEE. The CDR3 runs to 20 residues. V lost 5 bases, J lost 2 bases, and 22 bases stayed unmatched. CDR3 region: CASRGGGSGKLGGDTDTQYF. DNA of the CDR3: TGTGCCAGCAGGGGGGGTGGTAGCGGGAAACTAGGAGGAGACACAGATACGCAGTATTTT.

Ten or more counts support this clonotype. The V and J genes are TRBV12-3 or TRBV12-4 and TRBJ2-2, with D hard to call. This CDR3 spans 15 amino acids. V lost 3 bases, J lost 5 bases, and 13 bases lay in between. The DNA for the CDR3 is TGTGCCAGCAGTTTGCCAAACGTCGAAACCGGGGAGCTGTTTTTT. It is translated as CASSLPNVETGELFF.

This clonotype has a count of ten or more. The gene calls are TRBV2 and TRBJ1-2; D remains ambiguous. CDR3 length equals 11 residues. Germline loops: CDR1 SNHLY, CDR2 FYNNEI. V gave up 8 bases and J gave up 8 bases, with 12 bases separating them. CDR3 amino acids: CASSNRRGYTF. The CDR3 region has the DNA TGTGCCAGCTCCAACCGGCGGGGCTACACCTTC.

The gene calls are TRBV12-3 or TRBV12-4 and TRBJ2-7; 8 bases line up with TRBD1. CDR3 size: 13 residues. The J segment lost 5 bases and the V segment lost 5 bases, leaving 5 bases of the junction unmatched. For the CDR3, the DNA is TGTGCCAGCAGTCCGGACAGGGTTCACGAGCAGTACTTC. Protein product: CASSPDRVHEQYF.

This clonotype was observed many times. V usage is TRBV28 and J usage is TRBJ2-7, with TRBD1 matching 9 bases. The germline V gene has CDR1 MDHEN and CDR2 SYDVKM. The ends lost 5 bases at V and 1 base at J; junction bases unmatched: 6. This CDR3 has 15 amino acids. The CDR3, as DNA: TGTGCCAGCAGTCCCGGACAGGGGCTTTCCTACGAGCAGTACTTC. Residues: CASSPGQGLSYEQYF.

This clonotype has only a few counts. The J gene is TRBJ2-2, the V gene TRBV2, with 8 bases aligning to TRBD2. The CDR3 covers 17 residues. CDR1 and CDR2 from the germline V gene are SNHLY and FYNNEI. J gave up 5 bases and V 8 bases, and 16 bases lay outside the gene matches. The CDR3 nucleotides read TGTGCCAGCTCCCTTGGAGCGGGAGTCGCGCAGACCGGGGAGCTGTTTTTT. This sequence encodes CASSLGAGVAQTGELFF.

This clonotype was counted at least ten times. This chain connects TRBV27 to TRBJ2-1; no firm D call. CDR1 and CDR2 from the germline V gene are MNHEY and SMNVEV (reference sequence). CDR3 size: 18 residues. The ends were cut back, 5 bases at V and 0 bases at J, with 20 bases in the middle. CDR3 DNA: TGTGCCAGCAGTCCCCCTTTTTCCGCAGGTTTCTCCTACAATGAGCAGTTCTTC. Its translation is CASSPPFSAGFSYNEQFF.

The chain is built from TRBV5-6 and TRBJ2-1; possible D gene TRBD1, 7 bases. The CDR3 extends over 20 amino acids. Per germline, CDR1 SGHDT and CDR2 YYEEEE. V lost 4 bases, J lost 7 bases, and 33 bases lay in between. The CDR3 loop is CASSQSWRGPRLGVGNEQFF. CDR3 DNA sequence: TGTGCCAGCAGCCAGTCTTGGAGGGGGCCTAGACTAGGAGTTGGAAATGAGCAGTTCTTC.

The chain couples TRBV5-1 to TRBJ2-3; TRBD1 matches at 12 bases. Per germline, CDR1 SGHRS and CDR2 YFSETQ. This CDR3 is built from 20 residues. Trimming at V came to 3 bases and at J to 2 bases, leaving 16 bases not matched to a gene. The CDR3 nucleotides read TGCGCCAGCAGCTCGGCCCCGGGACAGGGGGCTAGAGTAAACACAGATACGCAGTATTTT. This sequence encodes CASSSAPGQGARVNTDTQYF.

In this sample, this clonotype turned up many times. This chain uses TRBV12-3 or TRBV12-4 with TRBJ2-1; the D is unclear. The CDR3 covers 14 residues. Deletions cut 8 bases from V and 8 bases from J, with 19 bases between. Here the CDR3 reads CASVRRSRGHEQFF. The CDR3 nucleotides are TGTGCCAGCGTGAGGCGGTCGAGAGGCCATGAGCAGTTCTTC.

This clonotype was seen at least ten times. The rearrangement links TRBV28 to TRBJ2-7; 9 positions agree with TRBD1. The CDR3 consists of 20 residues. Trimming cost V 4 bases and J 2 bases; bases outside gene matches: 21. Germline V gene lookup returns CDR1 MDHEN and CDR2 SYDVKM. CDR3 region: CASSSTTWTGVHSKAYEQYF. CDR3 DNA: TGTGCCAGCAGTTCCACCACCTGGACAGGGGTTCATTCTAAGGCCTACGAGCAGTACTTC. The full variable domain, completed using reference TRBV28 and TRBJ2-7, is DVKVTQSSRYLVKRTGEKVFLECVQDMDHENMFWYRQDPGLGLRLIYFSYDVKMKEKGDIPEGYSVSREKKERFSLILESASTNQTSMYLCASSSTTWTGVHSKAYEQYFGPGTRLTVT.